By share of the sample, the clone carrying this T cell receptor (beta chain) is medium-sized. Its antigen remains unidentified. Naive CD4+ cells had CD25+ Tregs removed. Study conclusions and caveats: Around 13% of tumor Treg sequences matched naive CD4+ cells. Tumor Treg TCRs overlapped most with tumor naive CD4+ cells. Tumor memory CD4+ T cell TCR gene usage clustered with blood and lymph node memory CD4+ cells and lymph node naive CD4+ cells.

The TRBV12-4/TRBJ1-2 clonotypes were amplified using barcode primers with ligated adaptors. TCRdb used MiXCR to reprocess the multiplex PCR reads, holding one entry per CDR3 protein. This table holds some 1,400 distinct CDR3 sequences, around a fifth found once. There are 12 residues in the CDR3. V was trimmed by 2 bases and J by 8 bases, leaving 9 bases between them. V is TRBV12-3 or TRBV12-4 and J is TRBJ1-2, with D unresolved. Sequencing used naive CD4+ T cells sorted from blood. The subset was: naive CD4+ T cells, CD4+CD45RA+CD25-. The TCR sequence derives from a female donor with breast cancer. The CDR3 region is CASSLLGDGYTF. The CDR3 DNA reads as TGTGCCAGCAGTTTACTGGGTGACGGCTACACCTTC.